Each of the 26 T cell receptor beta chains below was sequenced from the same sample in a study of memory CD4+ T cells and cytomegalovirus serostatus. The sort gate was single viable CD3+CD4+CD8-CD45RO+ cells for memory CD4+ T cells. Produced via immunoSEQ multiplex PCR; TCRdb's table is partial and in-frame only. The table lists about 38,000 clones, about 80% of them singletons. Input material: memory CD4+ T cells from blood. The receptor set was obtained from an adult in good health and CMV-seropositive.

This clone was detected once. The chain combines TRBV9 with TRBJ2-3; 11 bases fit TRBD2. CDR1 is SGDLS and CDR2 is YYNGEE in the germline V gene. The CDR3 covers 16 residues. V dropped 1 base and J dropped 5; count of bases not matched to a gene: 6. In nucleotides, the CDR3 is TGTGCCAGCAGCGTATTTCTAGCGGGAGGTGTAGATACGCAGTATTTT. It encodes CASSVFLAGGVDTQYF.

The CDR3: CASSREGNTDTQYF. The CDR3, as DNA: TGTGCCAGTAGTCGGGAGGGGAACACAGATACGCAGTATTTT. The chain couples TRBV19 to TRBJ2-3; 8 positions match TRBD2. The CDR3 runs 14 residues. Germline-derived CDR1 and CDR2 are LNHDA and SQIVND (reference sequence). The ends lost 5 bases at V and 2 bases at J; junction bases unmatched: 3.

This clone has a handful of counts. The V and J genes are TRBV4-1 and TRBJ2-7; D unclear. Trimming removed 4 bases from V and 1 base from J, with 11 bases in between. The CDR3 runs 14 residues. Germline V gives CDR1 MGHRA, CDR2 YSYEKL. The CDR3 DNA is TGCGCCAGCAGCCTCGAAGCCCAATCCTACGAGCAGTACTTC. The encoded protein is CASSLEAQSYEQYF.

This rearrangement joins TRBV27 to TRBJ2-1, with D possibly being TRBD2 (6 bases). The CDR3 spans 13 residues. The V end lost 0 bases, the J end lost 10 bases, and 10 bases lay between the germline ends. Germline-derived CDR1 and CDR2 are MNHEY and SMNVEV (reference sequence). CDR3 amino acids: CASSLSGREEQFF. DNA for the CDR3: TGTGCCAGCAGTTTATCCGGGCGGGAAGAGCAGTTCTTC.

This clone was found a few times. This chain connects TRBV18 to TRBJ1-2, with D uncertain. V dropped 1 base and J dropped 2 bases, with 11 bases sitting between them. CDR1 and CDR2 (germline): KGHSH, LQKENI. This CDR3 comprises 15 residues. The CDR3 spells CASSPRASSNYGYTF. CDR3 nucleotides: TGTGCCAGCTCACCACGGGCCAGTTCAAACTATGGCTACACCTTC.

This chain connects TRBV29-1 to TRBJ2-5; no clear D gene. There are 12 residues in the CDR3. Trimming cost V 4 bases and J 0 bases, with 6 bases left between them. Germline assignment: CDR1 SQVTM and CDR2 ANQGSEA. The CDR3 sequence: CSVAVDQETQYF. DNA of the CDR3: TGCAGCGTTGCGGTAGACCAAGAGACCCAGTACTTC.

V gene TRBV27 combines with J gene TRBJ2-3; TRBD1 aligns across 8 bases. In germline, CDR1 is MNHEY, CDR2 SMNVEV (reference sequence). Trimming at V came to 4 bases and at J to 2 bases, leaving 2 bases not matched to a gene. The CDR3 is 14 residues long. CDR3 sequence reads: CASSWTGPTDTQYF. The CDR3 DNA reads TGTGCCAGCAGTTGGACAGGGCCCACAGATACGCAGTATTTT.

The chain employs TRBV6-6 and TRBJ2-3; 8 bases map to TRBD2. The CDR3 totals 15 residues. V shed 4 bases and J 6 bases; nucleotides not matched to a gene: 9. Germline V lookup: CDR1 MNHNY, CDR2 SVGAGI (reference sequence). The CDR3: CASSSASGRSDTQYF. CDR3 coding DNA: TGTGCCAGCAGTTCCGCTAGCGGGCGCTCGGATACGCAGTATTTT.

The chain recombines TRBV27 with TRBJ1-4; maybe TRBD1 (6 bases). Germline V gene data show CDR1 as MNHEY and CDR2 as SMNVEV (reference sequence). This CDR3 has 19 residues. Trimming took off 6 bases at V and 0 bases at J, with 23 bases between the two ends. The CDR3: CASRLSEGGAKSTNEKLFF. DNA of the CDR3: TGTGCCAGCAGGTTAAGTGAGGGGGGGGCGAAATCAACTAATGAAAAACTGTTTTTT.

This clone was seen only a few times. V and J are TRBV9 and TRBJ1-2, with D possibly TRBD1 on 6 matching bases. Germline-derived CDR1 and CDR2 are SGDLS and YYNGEE. V lost 4 bases and J lost 4, with 17 bases in between. The CDR3 totals 15 residues. This chain's CDR3 is CASSSLGGGPYGYTF. The CDR3 region has the DNA TGTGCCAGCAGCTCTTTGGGGGGGGGCCCCTATGGCTACACCTTC.

CDR3 protein: CASTPSLTANYGYTF. The CDR3 nucleotides are TGTGCCAGTACTCCATCCTTAACCGCGAACTATGGCTACACCTTC. The rearrangement uses TRBV19 and TRBJ1-2; D ambiguous. V lost 7 bases and J lost 2, with 17 bases in between. The CDR3 is 15 residues long. Germline V CDR1 and CDR2: LNHDA, SQIVND (reference sequence).

The V and J genes are TRBV7-2 and TRBJ1-3, with a tentative D call TRBD1 (5 bases). The CDR3 runs 13 residues. Germline assignment: CDR1 SGHTA and CDR2 FQGNSA. V lost 3 bases to trimming and J lost 4 bases, with 7 bases between them. CDR3: CASSLQGGNTIYF. DNA of the CDR3: TGTGCCAGCAGCTTGCAGGGAGGAAACACCATATATTTT.

The V gene is TRBV4-2, the J gene TRBJ2-2, with D possibly being TRBD2 (5 bases). The germline V gene has CDR1 LGHNA and CDR2 YNFKEQ. The germline V and J ends were trimmed by 0 bases and 5 bases, with 10 bases remaining between them. The CDR3 contains 15 residues. CDR3 residues: CASSQDLGETGELFF. The CDR3, as DNA: TGTGCCAGCAGCCAAGATCTCGGGGAGACCGGGGAGCTGTTTTTT.

The CDR3 nucleotides read TGTGCCAGCAGCTTGGCGGCAGGGCCAAATGAAAAACTGTTTTTT. Translated, it gives CASSLAAGPNEKLFF. This chain joins TRBV7-7 and TRBJ1-4; perhaps TRBD1 as D (5 bases). V shed 3 bases and J shed 5 bases, with 13 bases lying between them. The CDR3 is made up of 15 amino acids. CDR1 is SSHAT, CDR2 FNYEAQ, per germline (reference sequence).

The chain combines TRBV15 with TRBJ1-1, with TRBD1 as a possible D gene (6 bases). Trimming shortened V by 0 bases and J by 8 bases, and 10 bases separated the two germline ends. Germline CDR1 LNHNV, CDR2 YYDKDF (reference sequence). There are 13 residues in the CDR3. CDR3 coding DNA: TGTGCCACCAGCAGAGATAAGGGGGAGGAAGCTTTCTTT. This gives the protein CATSRDKGEEAFF.

There are a few counts of this clone. The chain recombines TRBV7-2 with TRBJ2-3; no definite D call. The CDR3 contains 13 residues. Trimming left V 1 base short and J 14 bases short, with 16 bases between. The germline CDR1 and CDR2 sequences are SGHTA and FQGNSA. CDR3 in amino acids: CASSLGQAYQLYF. The CDR3 DNA is TGTGCCAGCAGCTTAGGTCAGGCCTACCAGTTGTATTTT. Filled out from reference TRBV7-2 and TRBJ2-3, the complete variable domain reads GAGVSQSPSNKVTEKGKDVELRCDPISGHTALYWYRQSLGQGLEFLIYFQGNSAPDKSGLPSDRFSAERTGGSVSTLTIQRTQQEDSAVYLCASSLGQAYQLYFGPGTRLTVL.

The genes are TRBV7-8 and TRBJ2-5, with TRBD1 identical over 7 bases. The V and J ends lost 6 bases and 4 bases, in that order; junction bases with no gene match: 8. This CDR3 is 14 amino acids long. Germline V gives CDR1 SGHVS, CDR2 FQNEAQ. This CDR3 is CASRTGTVGETQYF. CDR3 bases: TGTGCCAGCAGAACCGGGACAGTGGGAGAGACCCAGTACTTC.

The rearrangement links TRBV19 to TRBJ2-1, with D perhaps matching TRBD2 (7 bases). Germline CDR1 reads LNHDA; CDR2 reads SQIVND (reference sequence). Trimming took 3 bases from V and 12 from J, leaving 15 bases between them. The CDR3 has 13 amino acids. DNA of the CDR3: TGTGCCAGTAGTATTAATCGGGGAGGGGGGCAGTTCTTC. This gives the protein CASSINRGGGQFF.

For the CDR3, the DNA is TGCGCCAGCAGAAGGACCGGGACAGGGACCATGAACACTGAAGCTTTCTTT. This gives the protein CASRRTGTGTMNTEAFF. The rearrangement links TRBV5-1 to TRBJ1-1; 9 bases match TRBD1. This CDR3 spans 17 amino acids. Germline values: CDR1 SGHRS, CDR2 YFSETQ. The ends lost 5 bases at V and 0 bases at J; junction bases unmatched: 11.

The genes are TRBV5-1 and TRBJ2-1; 9 bases match TRBD2. Germline-derived CDR1 and CDR2 are SGHRS and YFSETQ. The V gene end was trimmed by 0 bases and the J gene end by 8 bases; junction bases not matched to a gene: 6. The CDR3 is made up of 15 amino acids. The CDR3 spells CASSLVAGVVDEQFF. In nucleotides, the CDR3 is TGCGCCAGCAGCTTGGTAGCGGGAGTAGTCGATGAGCAGTTCTTC. Full variable domain (rest looked up from reference TRBV5-1 and TRBJ2-1): KAGVTQTPRYLIKTRGQQVTLSCSPISGHRSVSWYQQTPGQGLQFLFEYFSETQRNKGNFPGRFSGRQFSNSRSEMNVSTLELGDSALYLCASSLVAGVVDEQFFGPGTRLTVL.

V and J are TRBV2 and TRBJ2-5; D uncertain. CDR1 SNHLY and CDR2 FYNNEI come from the germline V gene. The CDR3 totals 12 residues. The V gene lost 8 bases and the J gene lost 1 base, with 8 bases spanning the gap. The CDR3 coding sequence is TGTGCCAGCTCTAACCTCCAAGAGACCCAGTACTTC. Protein product: CASSNLQETQYF.

V usage is TRBV5-1 and J usage is TRBJ2-5; D gene unclear. CDR1 and CDR2 (germline): SGHRS, YFSETQ. V lost 0 bases and J 5 bases, leaving 11 bases between the germline ends. The CDR3 length is 14 residues. The DNA of the CDR3 is TGCGCCAGCAGCTTGGGTACGGTCCGGGAGACCCAGTACTTC. This encodes CASSLGTVRETQYF.

J is TRBJ1-2 and V is TRBV2, with 8 bases identical to TRBD1. The CDR3 consists of 15 residues. Germline V gene data show CDR1 as SNHLY and CDR2 as FYNNEI. V lost 7 bases, J lost 5 bases, and 12 bases stayed unmatched. Here the CDR3 reads CASIGQGVTIYGYTF. CDR3 nucleotide sequence: TGTGCCAGCATCGGACAGGGAGTAACTATTTATGGCTACACCTTC.

This clone was detected only once. The gene calls are TRBV11-2 and TRBJ2-1; 7 positions match TRBD2. The V segment lost 5 bases and the J segment 1 base; nucleotides outside the gene matches: 11. The CDR3 runs to 17 residues. CDR1 SGHAT and CDR2 FQNNGV come from the germline V gene. The CDR3 protein is CASSPLGGVSSYNEQFF. CDR3 DNA sequence: TGTGCCAGCAGCCCCCTGGGGGGGGTAAGTTCCTACAATGAGCAGTTCTTC.

This sequence joins TRBV11-1 and TRBJ2-5; D remains ambiguous. Trimming took 2 bases from V and 7 from J, leaving 5 bases between them. In germline, CDR1 is SGHAT, CDR2 FQDESV (reference sequence). The CDR3 runs 11 residues. CDR3 nucleotide sequence: TGTGCCAGCAGCTTATCGGGGACCCAGTACTTC. It translates to CASSLSGTQYF.

The chain uses TRBV7-2 and TRBJ1-5; 8 bases match TRBD1. V lost 1 base to trimming and J lost 6 bases; unmatched junction nucleotides: 8. The CDR3 runs 16 residues. CDR1 is SGHTA and CDR2 is FQGNSA in the germline V gene. CDR3 in amino acids: CASSLEQGVRGQPQHF. In DNA form, the CDR3 reads TGTGCCAGCAGCTTAGAACAGGGGGTCCGGGGTCAGCCCCAGCATTTT.